The entry below describes one T cell receptor (beta chain). The repertoire was sequenced with immunoSEQ multiplex PCR; TCRdb's copy has only in-frame clones and lacks some. Among about 160,000 clones listed, roughly nine tenths were seen once. Germline V CDR1 and CDR2: MNHEY, SVGAGI. The CDR3 is 14 residues long. J lost 3 bases, V lost 5 bases, and 7 bases had no gene match. The data were obtained in a study of blood T cell repertoires in COVID-19. Whole-study context: In each case, the material was cDNA or gDNA derived from T cells, B-cell-depleted T cells, or PBMCs.

V and J are TRBV6-5 and TRBJ2-7; TRBD1 matches 7 bases. The receptor was isolated from a woman in her sixties or seventies with active or convalescent COVID-19. Specimen: peripheral blood. CDR3 region: CASSNLGQDYEQYF. The CDR3 coding sequence is TGTGCCAGCAGTAACTTAGGACAGGACTACGAGCAGTACTTC.